Below, 25 T cell receptor beta chains from the same sample are listed, as sequenced in a study of T cells after yellow fever vaccination. In TCRdb, the 5' RACE reads were re-called with MiXCR into one record per CDR3 protein. The sample holds a few hundred thousand distinct CDR3 sequences, around 16% seen once. This specimen was PBMCs, taken about 5 days after the first yellow fever vaccination. Receptors originate from a young man who received the YFV17D yellow fever vaccine.

V usage is TRBV20-1 and J usage is TRBJ1-1, with a weak D call TRBD1 (6 bases). The CDR3 covers 13 residues. V was pared by 2 bases and J by 5 bases, with 12 bases between. Germline V gene sequence: CDR1 DFQATT, CDR2 SNEGSKA (reference sequence). Written as DNA, the CDR3 is TGCAGTGCTAGAAAAGGGGGATATACTGAAGCTTTCTTT. This translates into CSARKGGYTEAFF.

This sequence joins TRBV4-2 and TRBJ2-1, with D tentatively TRBD2 (5 bases). Germline-derived CDR1 and CDR2 are LGHNA and YNFKEQ. CDR3 length: 15 residues. The ends were cut back, 1 base at V and 5 bases at J, with 12 bases in the middle. CDR3 amino acids: CASSQAGIGNNEQFF. CDR3 nucleotide sequence: TGTGCCAGCAGCCAAGCGGGGATAGGGAACAATGAGCAGTTCTTC.

This clonotype was observed a handful of times. The J gene is TRBJ1-6, the V gene TRBV12-3 or TRBV12-4, with a tentative D call TRBD1 (6 bases). V was cut by 6 bases and J by 9 bases, with 15 bases left in between. The CDR3 spans 14 residues. CDR3 residues: CASRTGGHGSPLHF. The CDR3 coding sequence is TGTGCCAGCAGGACGGGGGGACACGGTTCACCCCTCCACTTT.

This chain uses TRBV6-4 with TRBJ2-2; D remains ambiguous. Trimming removed 8 bases from V and 0 bases from J, with 10 bases in between. CDR1 and CDR2 from the germline V gene are MRHNA and SNTAGT. The CDR3 length is 14 residues. As DNA, the CDR3 is TGTGCCAGCGGAGAGGATCCGAACACCGGGGAGCTGTTTTTT. This encodes CASGEDPNTGELFF.

This clonotype was seen only a few times. The chain links TRBV28 to TRBJ2-7, with 10 nucleotides matching TRBD2. Germline values: CDR1 MDHEN, CDR2 SYDVKM. The CDR3 runs 16 residues. Trimming at V came to 2 bases and at J to 2 bases, leaving 6 bases not matched to a gene. The CDR3 sequence is CASSLGVAGGTYEQYF. The CDR3 coding sequence is TGTGCCAGCAGTTTAGGGGTAGCGGGGGGAACCTACGAGCAGTACTTC.

The CDR3 loop is CASSILAERTDTQYF. In nucleotides, the CDR3 is TGCGCCAGCTCCATCCTAGCGGAGCGCACAGATACGCAGTATTTT. The V and J genes are TRBV10-2 and TRBJ2-3, with 7 bases aligning to TRBD2. V lost 8 bases to trimming and J lost 1 base; unmatched junction nucleotides: 9. This CDR3 spans 15 amino acids. Germline CDR1 and CDR2: WSHSY and SAAADI.

The sample holds a few counts of this clonotype. The J gene is TRBJ2-5, the V gene TRBV19; 10 bases are shared with TRBD2. Germline CDR1 is LNHDA and CDR2 is SQIVND (reference sequence). J gave up 3 bases and V 5 bases, and 9 bases lay outside the gene matches. This CDR3 has 16 residues. In nucleotides, the CDR3 is TGTGCCAGTAGTTCCCGTACTAGCGGGGCTAAAGAGACCCAGTACTTC. It codes for CASSSRTSGAKETQYF.

V usage is TRBV7-2 and J usage is TRBJ2-5; no definite D call. The CDR3 covers 14 residues. Germline CDR1 reads SGHTA; CDR2 reads FQGNSA. The V end lost 5 bases, the J end lost 1 base, and 11 bases lay between the germline ends. CDR3 region: CASSAYTLQETQYF. The CDR3 bases are TGTGCCAGCAGCGCATACACTCTCCAAGAGACCCAGTACTTC.

This chain links TRBV20-1 with TRBJ2-5; 10 bases line up with TRBD2. J was trimmed by 5 bases and V by 0 bases; bases with no gene match: 12. CDR3 length equals 17 residues. Germline values: CDR1 DFQATT, CDR2 SNEGSKA (reference sequence). The CDR3 loop is CSAREKGKRGGIETQYF. CDR3 in DNA: TGCAGTGCTAGAGAGAAGGGCAAGCGGGGGGGGATTGAGACCCAGTACTTC.

The sample holds a few counts of this clonotype. This sequence joins TRBV20-1 and TRBJ1-5; no definite D call. Per the germline V gene, CDR1 is DFQATT and CDR2 is SNEGSKA (reference sequence). With 5 bases removed from V and 0 bases from J, the gap between germline ends came to 8 bases. The CDR3 has 13 amino acids. CDR3 in amino acids: CSALTLSNQPQHF. In nucleotides, the CDR3 is TGCAGTGCTTTGACCCTTAGCAATCAGCCCCAGCATTTT.

This clonotype appeared a few times. The V gene is TRBV6-5, the J gene TRBJ2-5, with D perhaps matching TRBD2 (5 bases). This CDR3 contains 15 residues. With 0 bases removed from V and 2 bases from J, the gap between germline ends came to 10 bases. Per germline, CDR1 MNHEY and CDR2 SVGAGI. The CDR3 bases are TGTGCCAGCAGTTACTCGGGGAGAACTCAAGAGACCCAGTACTTC. Translated, it gives CASSYSGRTQETQYF.

The rearrangement links TRBV5-1 to TRBJ2-5, with TRBD2 matching 8 bases. With V trimmed by 4 bases and J by 5 bases, 10 bases remained unmatched. This CDR3 region has 15 residues. The germline gives CDR1 SGHRS, CDR2 YFSETQ. The CDR3 coding sequence is TGCGCCAGCAGCCGCGGGACTAGGGATCCCGAGACCCAGTACTTC. Translating it yields CASSRGTRDPETQYF. The full variable domain, with the rest looked up from reference TRBV5-1 and TRBJ2-5, is KAGVTQTPRYLIKTRGQQVTLSCSPISGHRSVSWYQQTPGQGLQFLFEYFSETQRNKGNFPGRFSGRQFSNSRSEMNVSTLELGDSALYLCASSRGTRDPETQYFGPGTRLLVL.

The chain joins TRBV7-9 to TRBJ2-1; possibly TRBD1 or TRBD2 for D (5 bases each). CDR1 and CDR2 (germline): SEHNR, FQNEAQ (reference sequence). The CDR3 sequence is 13 residues long. Trimming left V 7 bases short and J 6 bases short, with 13 bases between. CDR3 amino acids: CASTPKRGNEQFF. In nucleotides, the CDR3 is TGTGCCAGCACCCCAAAGAGGGGCAATGAGCAGTTCTTC.

This clonotype appeared a few times. The J gene is TRBJ2-2, the V gene TRBV18; D is unresolved. V was clipped by 5 bases and J by 2 bases, with 9 bases between them. This CDR3 spans 14 amino acids. Germline-derived CDR1 and CDR2 are KGHSH and LQKENI. CDR3 in DNA: TGTGCCAGCTCAGTCCAGGTCAACACCGGGGAGCTGTTTTTT. It encodes CASSVQVNTGELFF.

The gene calls are TRBV12-3 or TRBV12-4 and TRBJ1-2; D may be TRBD1 (5 bases). This CDR3 contains 14 residues. The germline V and J ends were trimmed by 3 bases and 7 bases, with 15 bases remaining between them. The CDR3 reads CASSFSRQGGGYTF. The CDR3 nucleotides are TGTGCCAGCAGTTTTTCGCGGCAGGGCGGTGGCTACACCTTC.

The rearrangement uses TRBV20-1 and TRBJ2-5, with 11 bases that match TRBD2. There are 13 residues in the CDR3. Germline V gene data show CDR1 as DFQATT and CDR2 as SNEGSKA (reference sequence). V dropped 5 bases and J dropped 5; count of bases not matched to a gene: 4. This CDR3 reads CSAVSGGDETQYF. CDR3 bases: TGCAGTGCTGTTAGCGGGGGGGATGAGACCCAGTACTTC.

The rearrangement links TRBV7-3 to TRBJ2-1, with D tentatively TRBD2 (6 bases). Trimming left V 5 bases short and J 7 bases short, with 18 bases between. The CDR3 contains 15 residues. CDR1 and CDR2 from the germline V gene are SGHTA and FQGTGA. Here the CDR3 DNA reads TGTGCCAGCAGCCTCGGGCGGGGAGCGCAGAATGAGCAGTTCTTC. Its protein is CASSLGRGAQNEQFF.

The gene calls are TRBV2 and TRBJ2-7; D is possibly TRBD1 (6 bases). Deletions cut 2 bases from V and 2 bases from J, with 13 bases between. This CDR3 has 15 amino acids. CDR1 is SNHLY and CDR2 is FYNNEI in the germline V gene. The CDR3 reads CASSESLDSPYEQYF. The CDR3, as DNA: TGTGCCAGCAGTGAAAGTTTGGACAGTCCCTACGAGCAGTACTTC.

The chain carries TRBV3-1 and TRBJ1-1; no firm D call. The length of the CDR3 is 15 residues. Germline V gives CDR1 LGHDT, CDR2 YNNKEL (reference sequence). V was shortened by 0 bases and J by 1 base, with 9 bases between the two germline ends. CDR3 in amino acids: CASSQDNWRNTEAFF. CDR3 DNA sequence: TGTGCCAGCAGCCAAGATAATTGGAGGAACACTGAAGCTTTCTTT. Complete variable domain (other parts from reference TRBV3-1 and TRBJ1-1): DTAVSQTPKYLVTQMGNDKSIKCEQNLGHDTMYWYKQDSKKFLKIMFSYNNKELIINETVPNRFSPKSPDKAHLNLHINSLELGDSAVYFCASSQDNWRNTEAFFGQGTRLTVV.

The rearrangement links TRBV27 to TRBJ2-2; a possible D gene is TRBD2 (6 bases). Germline loops: CDR1 MNHEY, CDR2 SMNVEV (reference sequence). The CDR3 length is 14 residues. With 2 bases removed from V and 7 bases from J, the gap between germline ends came to 11 bases. DNA of the CDR3: TGTGCCAGCAGTTTACGGGAGTGGGGCGGGGAGCTGTTTTTT. It translates to CASSLREWGGELFF.

The V and J genes are TRBV12-3 or TRBV12-4 and TRBJ1-6, with 7 nucleotides matching TRBD1. With V trimmed by 8 bases and J by 7 bases, 8 bases remained unmatched. This CDR3 region has 14 residues. Here the CDR3 DNA reads TGTGCCAGCGGGCGACAGGGAGGAAATTCACCCCTCCACTTT. Amino acid sequence: CASGRQGGNSPLHF.

This clonotype was counted at least ten times. The rearrangement uses TRBV12-3 or TRBV12-4 and TRBJ2-3; D may be TRBD1 (6 bases). This CDR3 comprises 15 residues. V was shortened by 3 bases and J by 0 bases, with 10 bases between the two germline ends. In DNA, the CDR3 is TGTGCCAGCAGTTTCTGGACAGCTAGCACAGATACGCAGTATTTT. Encoded protein: CASSFWTASTDTQYF.

This clonotype was seen more than once but under ten times. The chain recombines TRBV25-1 with TRBJ1-6, with D unclear. The length of the CDR3 is 14 residues. V was cut by 10 bases and J by 0 bases, with 10 bases left in between. CDR1 and CDR2 (germline): MGHDK, SYGVNS. The CDR3 protein is CATTGSSYNSPLHF. DNA of the CDR3: TGTGCCACCACCGGGAGCTCCTATAATTCACCCCTCCACTTT.

CDR3 amino acids: CASSPSDGSGGQYF. The CDR3, as DNA: TGTGCCAGCAGCCCCTCCGATGGCTCAGGAGGCCAGTACTTC. V is TRBV7-9 and J is TRBJ2-5, with D maybe TRBD2 (5 bases). V lost 5 bases, J lost 10 bases, and 20 bases lay in between. Germline V gives CDR1 SEHNR, CDR2 FQNEAQ (reference sequence). The CDR3 extends over 14 amino acids.

The rearrangement links TRBV4-3 to TRBJ2-3; D could derive from TRBD1 or TRBD2 (7 bases each). Trimming pared 0 bases from V and 1 base from J, leaving 11 bases between. The CDR3 totals 16 residues. Germline-derived CDR1 and CDR2 are LGHNA and YSLEER. CDR3 amino acids: CASSQEGRGRTDTQYF. In nucleotides, the CDR3 is TGCGCCAGCAGCCAAGAAGGGAGGGGGCGCACAGATACGCAGTATTTT.